This T cell receptor (beta chain) was captured by sequencing in a study of T cell responses to AZD1222 COVID-19 vaccine. Profiling relied on immunoSEQ multiplex PCR, and the TCRdb table lists in-frame clones only, not all of them. The table records roughly 140,000 clones, about 91% of them present only once. This CDR3 has 15 amino acids. Germline V gives CDR1 MNHEY, CDR2 SMNVEV (reference sequence). Deletions cut 5 bases from V and 4 bases from J, with 14 bases between. This clonotype originated in an adult who received the AZD1222 COVID-19 vaccine. The sample consisted of peripheral blood, taken 28 days after the second AZD1222 dose. V usage is TRBV27 and J usage is TRBJ1-4, with a tentative D call TRBD1 (6 bases). In nucleotides, the CDR3 is TGTGCCAGCAGTCCCTCGACAGGCCGTAATGAAAAACTGTTTTTT. It specifies CASSPSTGRNEKLFF. The full variable domain, rest sourced from reference TRBV27 and TRBJ1-4, is EAQVTQNPRYLITVTGKKLTVTCSQNMNHEYMSWYRQDPGLGLRQIYYSMNVEVTDKGDVPEGYKVSRKEKRNFPLILESPSPNQTSLYFCASSPSTGRNEKLFFGSGTQLSVL.